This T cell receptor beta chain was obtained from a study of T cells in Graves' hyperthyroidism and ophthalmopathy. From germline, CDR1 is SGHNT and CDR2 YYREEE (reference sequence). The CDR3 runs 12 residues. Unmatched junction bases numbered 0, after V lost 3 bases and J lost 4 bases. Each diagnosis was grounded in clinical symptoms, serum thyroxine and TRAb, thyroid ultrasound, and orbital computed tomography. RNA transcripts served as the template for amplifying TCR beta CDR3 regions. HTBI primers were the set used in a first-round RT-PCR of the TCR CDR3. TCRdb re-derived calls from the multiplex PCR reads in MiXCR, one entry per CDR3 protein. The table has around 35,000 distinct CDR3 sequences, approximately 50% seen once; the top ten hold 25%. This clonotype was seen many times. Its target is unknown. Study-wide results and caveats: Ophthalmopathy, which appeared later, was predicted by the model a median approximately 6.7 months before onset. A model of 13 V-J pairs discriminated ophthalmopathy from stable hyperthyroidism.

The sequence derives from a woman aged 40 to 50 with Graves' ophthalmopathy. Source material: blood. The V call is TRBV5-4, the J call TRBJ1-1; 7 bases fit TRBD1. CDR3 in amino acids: CASSSGGTEAFF. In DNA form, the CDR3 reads TGTGCCAGCAGCTCAGGGGGCACTGAAGCTTTCTTT.